A selection of T cell receptor beta chains follows, all from one sample in a study of Ad26.COV2.S vaccination and SARS-CoV-2 variants. Some clones are missing from TCRdb's copy, which holds only in-frame ones; the method was immunoSEQ multiplex PCR. The repertoire holds hundreds of thousands of clones, with 80% to 90% as singletons. The input for sequencing was peripheral blood, taken in a trial of Ad26.COV2.S vaccine versus placebo. These receptors were collected from a person aged 18 to 59 who received the Ad26.COV2.S COVID-19 vaccine or a placebo. The CDR3 runs from the conserved cysteine through the conserved F or W. A D gene is named only where the DNA matches it firmly. Not all rows give a size; the values are once, few, many and, for expanded clones, a class.

clone size,J gene,V gene,D gene,CDR3 DNA,CDR3 protein
NA,TRBJ2-2,TRBV7-3,TRBD1,TGTGCCAGCAGCAAACAGGGGGCTGGAGGGGAGCTGTTTTTT,CASSKQGAGGELFF
NA,TRBJ1-2,TRBV2,NA,TGTGCCAGCAGTGCGGTGGTGATCTATGGCTACACCTTC,CASSAVVIYGYTF
NA,TRBJ1-2,TRBV4-3,NA,TGCGCCAGCAGCCAAGGCCCCCCCAGGGACGGCTATGGCTACACCTTC,CASSQGPPRDGYGYTF
NA,TRBJ2-2,TRBV5-6,TRBD2,TGTGCCAGCAGCTCCCTACAGCGGGGGACGACCGGGGAGCTGTTTTTT,CASSSLQRGTTGELFF
NA,TRBJ2-7,TRBV11-2,NA,TGTGCCAGCAGCTTAAGACCACAGGGTCCCAACGAGCAGTACTTC,CASSLRPQGPNEQYF
NA,TRBJ2-7,TRBV5-1,TRBD2,TGCGCCAGCAGCTTGGGGCTAGCGGGGAACTACGAGCAGTACTTC,CASSLGLAGNYEQYF
NA,TRBJ1-2,TRBV20-1,NA,TGCAGTGCCTCAGGGGTTAACGGCTACACCTTC,CSASGVNGYTF
NA,TRBJ1-1,TRBV10-3,TRBD1,TGTGCCATTAAAACGGGGGGGACAGTGAACACTGAAGCTTTCTTT,CAIKTGGTVNTEAFF
once,TRBJ2-1,TRBV12-3/TRBV12-4,TRBD2,TGTGCCAGCAGTTCTAGCGGGGCAGTTGAGCAGTTCTTC,CASSSSGAVEQFF
NA,TRBJ2-7,TRBV5-6,NA,TGTGCCAGCAGCTTGGTTGCAGGAACTACCTACGAGCAGTACTTC,CASSLVAGTTYEQYF
NA,TRBJ1-3,TRBV2,TRBD1,TGTGCCAGCAGTGAAGCGCTTCGGGACAGGGGAGAGGGCTCTGGAAACACCATATATTTT,CASSEALRDRGEGSGNTIYF
NA,TRBJ2-1,TRBV4-1,NA,TGCGCCAGCAGGGGCCCCGGGACACCGGGGGCCAATGAGCAGTTCTTC,CASRGPGTPGANEQFF
NA,TRBJ2-1,TRBV6-5,NA,TGTGCCAGCAGAAGGGTCTCCTACAATGAGCAGTTCTTC,CASRRVSYNEQFF
NA,TRBJ2-2,TRBV5-4,NA,TGTGCCAGCAGCTTGACCAGGGGGAACACCGGGGAGCTGTTTTTT,CASSLTRGNTGELFF
NA,TRBJ1-3,TRBV10-3,NA,TGTGCCATCTCCTCTGGAAACACCATATATTTT,CAISSGNTIYF
once,TRBJ1-1,TRBV4-1,NA,TGCGCCAGCAGCCCCGCCGTGCGGGGGACGAACACTGAAGCTTTCTTT,CASSPAVRGTNTEAFF
NA,TRBJ2-1,TRBV7-3,TRBD2,TGTGCCAGCAGCTGGGGACTAGCCGACTACAATGAGCAGTTCTTC,CASSWGLADYNEQFF
NA,TRBJ2-2,TRBV7-2,TRBD1,TGTGCCAGCAACCTAGCCAGGGGGCACACCGGGGAGCTGTTTTTT,CASNLARGHTGELFF
NA,TRBJ2-1,TRBV5-1,TRBD2,TGCGCCAGCAGCCGGACTAGCGGGGGTTCTTACAATGAGCAGTTCTTC,CASSRTSGGSYNEQFF